Presented here are 10 T cell receptor beta chains from one specimen sequenced in a study of blood T cell repertoires in COVID-19. Method: immunoSEQ multiplex PCR; TCRdb's copy keeps in-frame clones and lacks some. The sample lists about 220,000 clones, 65% to 90% occurring once. The source material was peripheral blood. Receptor source: a woman in her seventies with COVID-19, enrolled during active disease.

The rearrangement links TRBV9 to TRBJ1-1, with D unresolved. This CDR3 contains 14 residues. Germline V gives CDR1 SGDLS, CDR2 YYNGEE. Trimming stripped 1 base from V and 3 bases from J, with 10 bases between. The CDR3 here is CASSVLLGDTEAFF. CDR3 DNA sequence: TGTGCCAGCAGCGTACTCCTGGGCGACACTGAAGCTTTCTTT.

The rearrangement uses TRBV15 and TRBJ1-1; perhaps TRBD1 as D (5 bases). With 4 bases removed from V and 10 bases from J, the gap between germline ends came to 19 bases. The CDR3 covers 14 residues. Germline assignment: CDR1 LNHNV and CDR2 YYDKDF (reference sequence). CDR3 sequence (DNA): TGTGCCACCAGCACCCACTCCAGGGCCGGGGGAGCTTTCTTT. As protein: CATSTHSRAGGAFF.

The V gene is TRBV2, the J gene TRBJ1-2; TRBD1 aligns across 7 bases. Germline V gene sequence: CDR1 SNHLY, CDR2 FYNNEI. The CDR3 contains 14 residues. J was trimmed by 6 bases and V by 2 bases; bases with no gene match: 6. This CDR3 is CASSEIGGEDGYTF. The CDR3 nucleotides are TGTGCCAGCAGTGAAATAGGGGGCGAAGATGGCTACACCTTC.

This clone was detected only a few times. The V and J genes are TRBV12-3 or TRBV12-4 and TRBJ1-5; D is uncertain. CDR3 length: 13 amino acids. V was pared by 0 bases and J by 5 bases, with 5 bases between. The CDR3 is CASSLAQDQPQHF. The DNA for the CDR3 is TGTGCCAGCAGTTTAGCGCAGGATCAGCCCCAGCATTTT.

Only one count was recorded for this clone. V usage is TRBV7-3 and J usage is TRBJ2-5; 7 bases align to TRBD2. Germline V CDR1 and CDR2: SGHTA, FQGTGA. The CDR3 contains 14 residues. V lost 3 bases to trimming and J lost 4 bases; unmatched junction nucleotides: 5. CDR3 in amino acids: CASSLAGAPETQYF. In DNA, the CDR3 is TGTGCCAGCAGCTTGGCGGGAGCCCCAGAGACCCAGTACTTC.

This rearrangement joins TRBV7-6 to TRBJ1-2; perhaps TRBD1 as D (6 bases). The germline V gene has CDR1 SGHVS and CDR2 FNYEAQ. V gave up 3 bases and J gave up 4 bases, with 15 bases separating them. The CDR3 loop spans 15 amino acids. The CDR3 coding sequence is TGTGCCAGCAGCTTTGAACCAGGGGATGGCTATGGCTACACCTTC. Translation gives CASSFEPGDGYGYTF.

This chain connects TRBV5-1 to TRBJ2-1, with TRBD1 matching 9 bases. Germline V gene sequence: CDR1 SGHRS, CDR2 YFSETQ. The junction had 6 bases not matched to a gene; V was cut back by 2 bases and J by 6 bases. There are 15 residues in the CDR3. The CDR3 nucleotides read TGCGCCAGCAGCTTCCTCGGGACAGGGTCCAATGAGCAGTTCTTC. Amino acid sequence: CASSFLGTGSNEQFF.

The CDR3 sequence: CASSPGQVDYGYTF. DNA of the CDR3: TGTGCCAGCAGCCCCGGACAGGTAGACTATGGCTACACCTTC. The gene calls are TRBV5-4 and TRBJ1-2; TRBD1 matches at 7 bases. Losses at the gene ends were 4 bases for V and 3 bases for J; bases not matched to a gene: 6. Germline V gene lookup returns CDR1 SGHNT and CDR2 YYREEE (reference sequence). This CDR3 has 14 residues. Based on the CDR3 plus reference TRBV5-4 and TRBJ1-2, the full variable domain is ETGVTQSPTHLIKTRGQQVTLRCSSQSGHNTVSWYQQALGQGPQFIFQYYREEENGRGNFPPRFSGLQFPNYSSELNVNALELDDSALYLCASSPGQVDYGYTFGSGTRLTVV.

CDR3 in amino acids: CSASARDRGTYGYTF. The CDR3 nucleotides are TGCAGTGCTAGTGCCCGGGACAGGGGGACCTATGGCTACACCTTC. The rearrangement uses TRBV20-1 and TRBJ1-2, with 11 bases identical to TRBD1. Losses at the gene ends were 3 bases for V and 4 bases for J; bases not matched to a gene: 7. Looked up from germline, CDR1 is DFQATT and CDR2 is SNEGSKA (reference sequence). The length of the CDR3 is 15 residues.

CDR3 bases: TGTGCCTGGAGGCCCCCAGGGGGCCGGTATGGCTACACCTTC. Protein: CAWRPPGGRYGYTF. This rearrangement joins TRBV30 to TRBJ1-2, with TRBD1 matching over 8 bases. Germline V gives CDR1 GTSNPN, CDR2 SVGIG (reference sequence). The J segment lost 5 bases and the V segment lost 3 bases, leaving 8 bases of the junction unmatched. The CDR3 is 14 amino acids.